The rows below give T cell receptor beta chains drawn from one sample of a study of blood T cell repertoires in COVID-19. The repertoire was sequenced with immunoSEQ multiplex PCR; TCRdb's copy has only in-frame clones and lacks some. The table includes over 400,000 clones, over 75% detected once. Sequenced input: peripheral blood. These receptors all stem from a human donor in a cohort sampled during active COVID-19. Each CDR3 is given with its conserved first and last residue. D genes are given only for firm matches. The size field is filled for only some rows; it gives once, few, many or a size class.

-	TRBJ1-6	TRBV18	-	TGTGCCAGCTCATCCGGGGGGGACAATTCACCCCTCCACTTT	CASSSGGDNSPLHF
TRBD1	TRBJ2-7	TRBV7-4	-	TGTGCCAGCACCCGCGGCGAGGGGGCCGGGAATAGCTCCTACGAGCAGTACTTC	CASTRGEGAGNSSYEQYF
-	TRBJ1-5	TRBV6-2/TRBV6-3	-	TGTGCCAGCAGTAAGGCCGGGAAACATAGCAATCAGCCCCAGCATTTT	CASSKAGKHSNQPQHF
-	TRBJ1-4	TRBV5-6	-	TGTGCCAGCAGCTTAATATTCGGGACAAATGAAAAACTGTTTTTT	CASSLIFGTNEKLFF
-	TRBJ1-6	TRBV28	once	TGTGCCAGCAGTTTATCAGGGGCAGGCTTAGGGAATTCACCCCTCCACTTT	CASSLSGAGLGNSPLHF
TRBD2	TRBJ2-1	TRBV29-1	-	TGCAGCGTGGGACTAGCGAGAAACAATGAGCAGTTCTTC	CSVGLARNNEQFF
-	TRBJ1-2	TRBV5-1	-	TGCGCCAGCAGCGCTATCACAGGGACCCCTAACTATGGCTACACCTTC	CASSAITGTPNYGYTF
-	TRBJ1-2	TRBV7-2	-	TGTGCCAGCAGCCTACGGAGACTGTATGGCTACACCTTC	CASSLRRLYGYTF
-	TRBJ1-2	TRBV21-1	-	TGTGCCAGCCGTGAGGATAGGGGGGGTTGTCTCCCATATGGCTACACCTTC	CASREDRGGCLPYGYTF
-	TRBJ1-1	TRBV3-1/TRBV3-2	-	TGTGCCAGCAGCCCCGGACGGGGTCGGAGGACTGAAGCTTTCTTT	CASSPGRGRRTEAFF
-	TRBJ1-4	TRBV11-3	-	TGTGCCAGCAGCTTAGGGGCAGCAACTAATGAAAAACTGTTTTTT	CASSLGAATNEKLFF
-	TRBJ2-3	TRBV2	few	TGTGCCAGCAAGCGCACAGATACGCAGTATTTT	CASKRTDTQYF
-	TRBJ2-1	TRBV7-9	once	TGTGCCAGCAGCTTATATCCTAACGACAATGAGCAGTTCTTC	CASSLYPNDNEQFF
TRBD1	TRBJ1-1	TRBV19	-	TGTGCCAGTAGTCAGAGGACGATGGGACAGGGGAGTGAAGCTTTCTTT	CASSQRTMGQGSEAFF
TRBD2	TRBJ2-1	TRBV6-1	-	TGTGCCAGCAGTGAAAGGAGGCGGGGGGCCGGCAATGAGCAGTTCTTC	CASSERRRGAGNEQFF
TRBD2	TRBJ2-1	TRBV7-3	-	TGTGCCAGCAGCTCCACGAAGGTTGGCGGGAGGGCCGGAGGGGTAGGTGAGCAGTTCTTC	CASSSTKVGGRAGGVGEQFF
TRBD1	TRBJ2-5	TRBV19	-	TGTGCCAGTAGGCGGACCCCGGGACAGGGCATTGGGGAGACCCAGTACTTC	CASRRTPGQGIGETQYF
-	TRBJ2-7	TRBV19	-	TGTGCCAGTAGTATCTTCGCGGGAAACTCCTACGAGCAGTACTTC	CASSIFAGNSYEQYF
TRBD1	TRBJ2-3	TRBV5-1	-	TGCGCCAGCAGCCCAGGACAGGGGGCTTCGACAGATACGCAGTATTTT	CASSPGQGASTDTQYF
-	TRBJ2-7	TRBV18	-	TGTGCCAGCTCACCTACTACCGAGCGTGGGGCTAAATGGCAGTACTTC	CASSPTTERGAKWQYF
TRBD1	TRBJ1-1	TRBV15	-	TGTGCCACCAGCAGAGATAACAGGGGAGGTATTGAAGCTTTCTTT	CATSRDNRGGIEAFF
-	TRBJ1-6	TRBV2	-	TGTGCCAGCATCGACACCGGCAAAAATTCACCCCTCCACTTT	CASIDTGKNSPLHF
-	TRBJ1-2	TRBV7-9	-	TGTGCCAGCAGCTTTAACAGGGAAGGCTACACCTTC	CASSFNREGYTF
-	TRBJ1-2	TRBV5-1	-	TGCGCCAGCAGCTTGGAAGGAAGTACGACCCGGGACTATGGCTACACCTTC	CASSLEGSTTRDYGYTF
-	TRBJ2-5	TRBV27	-	TGTGCCAGCAGCCTTTATGAGGGGGTTCGGACCCAGTACTTC	CASSLYEGVRTQYF